A selection of T cell receptor beta chains follows, all from one sample in a study of spatial heterogeneity in lung cancer. Using its own MiXCR run on the 5' RACE reads, TCRdb lists one record per CDR3 protein. The sample records approximately 56,000 distinct CDR3 sequences, about 7.4% being singletons. Sequencing used PBMCs, obtained at follow-up. The origin of the receptors is a female donor with early-stage non-small cell lung cancer. Each CDR3 is given with its conserved first and last residue. Fields, in order: clone size, D gene, J gene, V gene, CDR3 protein, CDR3 DNA. A D gene is named only where the DNA matches it firmly. Clone size is shown for a subset of rows, as once, few, many or a class of expanded clone.

NA,NA,TRBJ1-6,TRBV7-6,CASSPVGRDNSPLHF,TGTGCCAGCAGCCCCGTGGGTCGGGATAATTCACCCCTCCACTTT
few,TRBD1,TRBJ2-6,TRBV19,CATSGGRPFGANVLTF,TGTGCCACCTCAGGGGGACGGCCGTTTGGGGCCAACGTCCTGACTTTC
few,NA,TRBJ1-1,TRBV6-2/TRBV6-3,CASSFRNTEAFF,TGTGCCAGCAGTTTTAGGAACACTGAAGCTTTCTTT
NA,NA,TRBJ2-2,TRBV6-1,CASHEVAGGELFF,TGTGCCAGCCACGAAGTAGCTGGGGGGGAGCTGTTTTTT
many,TRBD1,TRBJ1-1,TRBV6-2/TRBV6-3,CASSTGTGVSEAFF,TGTGCCAGCAGTACCGGGACAGGGGTCTCTGAAGCTTTCTTT
few,NA,TRBJ2-5,TRBV28,CASSTTGSARETQYF,TGTGCCAGCAGTACTACAGGGTCGGCGAGGGAGACCCAGTACTTC
many,NA,TRBJ2-1,TRBV2,CASPSGSLRGNEQFF,TGTGCCAGCCCGAGTGGCAGTTTGAGGGGCAATGAGCAGTTCTTC
NA,NA,TRBJ2-2,TRBV14,CASSQETFTGELFF,TGTGCCAGCAGCCAAGAGACCTTCACCGGGGAGCTGTTTTTT
many,TRBD1,TRBJ2-5,TRBV18,CASSPGTGGEETQYF,TGTGCCAGCTCACCGGGGACAGGGGGCGAAGAGACCCAGTACTTC
few,TRBD1,TRBJ2-7,TRBV2,CASNRGYEQYF,TGTGCCAGCAACAGGGGTTACGAGCAGTACTTC
many,NA,TRBJ2-3,TRBV12-3/TRBV12-4,CASSWDPERDTQYF,TGTGCCAGCAGTTGGGACCCAGAGAGGGATACGCAGTATTTT
few,TRBD2,TRBJ2-5,TRBV6-2/TRBV6-3,CATKGTSVETQYF,TGTGCCACCAAGGGGACTAGCGTCGAGACCCAGTACTTC
few,TRBD2,TRBJ2-2,TRBV19,CASSMLAGETGELFF,TGTGCCAGTAGTATGCTCGCGGGGGAGACCGGGGAGCTGTTTTTT
many,NA,TRBJ2-5,TRBV7-8,CASSLGQAGRRETQYF,TGTGCCAGCAGCTTAGGACAGGCCGGCCGAAGAGAGACCCAGTACTTC
NA,TRBD2,TRBJ2-1,TRBV5-1,CASSPLAGGDNEQFF,TGCGCCAGCAGCCCTCTAGCGGGAGGGGACAATGAGCAGTTCTTC
many,NA,TRBJ2-5,TRBV20-1,CSARDRRWGRETQYF,TGCAGTGCTAGAGATCGGCGTTGGGGGCGAGAGACCCAGTACTTC
few,TRBD1,TRBJ1-6,TRBV7-2,CASSPLIGQGWSPLHF,TGTGCCAGCAGCCCCTTGATAGGACAGGGTTGGTCACCCCTCCACTTT
few,TRBD1,TRBJ2-3,TRBV28,CASSAGGDTQYF,TGTGCCAGCAGTGCAGGGGGAGATACGCAGTATTTT
few,TRBD1,TRBJ1-1,TRBV5-6,CASSLAPGQGFSVNTEAFF,TGTGCCAGCAGCTTGGCGCCGGGACAGGGGTTTTCAGTGAACACTGAAGCTTTCTTT
many,NA,TRBJ1-2,TRBV7-2,CASSPNPKEGSRYTF,TGTGCCAGCAGCCCAAACCCCAAGGAAGGAAGTCGATACACCTTC
few,TRBD2,TRBJ2-1,TRBV12-3/TRBV12-4,CASSSQATSGGSYNEQFF,TGTGCCAGCAGTTCCCAAGCGACTAGCGGGGGCTCCTACAATGAGCAGTTCTTC
many,TRBD1,TRBJ1-2,TRBV27,CASSARQGSNYGYTF,TGTGCCAGCAGTGCACGACAGGGTTCGAACTATGGCTACACCTTC
many,NA,TRBJ1-5,TRBV28,CASSFWIIGGLNQPQHF,TGTGCCAGCAGTTTTTGGATTATTGGAGGGCTGAATCAGCCCCAGCATTTT
few,TRBD1,TRBJ1-1,TRBV20-1,CSARKTGVVNTEAFF,TGCAGTGCTAGAAAGACAGGGGTCGTGAACACTGAAGCTTTCTTT
NA,TRBD2,TRBJ2-5,TRBV9,CASSVDRDYGETQYF,TGTGCCAGCAGCGTTGATAGGGACTATGGGGAGACCCAGTACTTC
many,NA,TRBJ1-5,TRBV12-3/TRBV12-4,CASSLVGYSNQPQHF,TGTGCCAGCAGTTTAGTAGGTTATAGCAATCAGCCCCAGCATTTT
few,NA,TRBJ1-6,TRBV6-2/TRBV6-3,CASSLWSDSPLHF,TGTGCCAGCAGTCTATGGAGTGATTCACCCCTCCACTTT
many,TRBD2,TRBJ2-1,TRBV10-3,CAISQTSGAYNEQFF,TGTGCCATCAGCCAGACTAGCGGGGCCTACAATGAGCAGTTCTTC
NA,NA,TRBJ1-4,TRBV10-2,CASSLQGAEKLFF,TGCGCCAGCAGCCTTCAGGGTGCGGAAAAACTGTTTTTT
few,NA,TRBJ1-2,TRBV27,CASRPYGPAGDYGYTF,TGTGCCAGCAGGCCTTACGGCCCGGCAGGGGACTATGGCTACACCTTC
NA,NA,TRBJ1-1,TRBV10-2,CASNNGGEGTEAFF,TGCGCCAGCAACAATGGGGGCGAAGGCACTGAAGCTTTCTTT
many,NA,TRBJ1-2,TRBV25-1,CASSEPTGSVGYGYTF,TGTGCCAGCAGTGAACCCACGGGAAGTGTAGGCTATGGCTACACCTTC
NA,NA,TRBJ2-7,TRBV5-4,CASSLGDGLYEQYF,TGTGCCAGCAGCTTGGGGGACGGGCTTTACGAGCAGTACTTC
NA,NA,TRBJ1-5,TRBV19,CASTPGYSNQPQHF,TGTGCCAGTACCCCAGGGTACAGCAATCAGCCCCAGCATTTT
NA,NA,TRBJ2-3,TRBV18,CASSPGGVQDTQCF,TGTGCCAGCTCACCAGGAGGGGTTCAAGATACGCAGTGTTTT
many,TRBD1,TRBJ2-1,TRBV19,CASSTGQGAGNEQFF,TGTGCCAGTAGTACAGGACAGGGGGCCGGCAATGAGCAGTTCTTC
many,NA,TRBJ2-7,TRBV6-2/TRBV6-3,CASRPTGLGGEQYF,TGTGCCAGCAGGCCTACGGGACTGGGAGGCGAGCAGTACTTC
NA,NA,TRBJ1-5,TRBV12-3/TRBV12-4,CASSPAQMRGARSQPQHF,TGTGCCAGCAGTCCCGCCCAGATGAGAGGGGCGCGTAGTCAGCCCCAGCATTTT